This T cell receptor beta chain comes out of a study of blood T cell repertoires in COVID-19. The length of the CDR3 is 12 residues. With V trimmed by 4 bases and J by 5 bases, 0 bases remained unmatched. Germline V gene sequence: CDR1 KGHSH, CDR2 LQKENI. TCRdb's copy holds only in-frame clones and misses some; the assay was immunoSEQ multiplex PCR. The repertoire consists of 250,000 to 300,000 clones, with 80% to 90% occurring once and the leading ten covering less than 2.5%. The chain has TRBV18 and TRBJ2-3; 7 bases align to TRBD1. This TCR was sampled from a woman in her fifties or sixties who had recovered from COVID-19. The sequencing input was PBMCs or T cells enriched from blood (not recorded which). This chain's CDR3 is CASSRQGDTQYF. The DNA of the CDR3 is TGTGCCAGCTCACGACAGGGAGATACGCAGTATTTT.